Listed below are T cell receptor beta chains from one sample, sequenced in a study of blood T cell repertoires in COVID-19. The repertoire was sequenced with immunoSEQ multiplex PCR; TCRdb's copy has only in-frame clones and lacks some. This table holds approximately 71,000 clones, 82% found once. What was sequenced was peripheral blood. The receptor set was obtained from a woman older than 75 with acute or convalescent COVID-19. CDR3s include the opening cysteine and the closing phenylalanine or tryptophan. D genes are given only for firm matches. Expanded clones get a size class; other rows say once, few or many, or leave the size out.

v_call: TRBV5-6
clone_size: NA
d_call: NA
cdr3_length: 19
j_call: TRBJ1-2
cdr3_nt: TGTGCCAGCAGCTTGAGGGTTGGGCCGGGATTTACCTTTATCTATGGCTACACCTTC
cdr3_aa: CASSLRVGPGFTFIYGYTF

v_call: TRBV7-2
clone_size: NA
d_call: NA
cdr3_length: 14
j_call: TRBJ2-5
cdr3_nt: TGTGCCAGCAGCTTAGTTCAGGGGCAAGAGACCCAGTACTTC
cdr3_aa: CASSLVQGQETQYF

v_call: TRBV27
clone_size: NA
d_call: NA
cdr3_length: 14
j_call: TRBJ2-7
cdr3_nt: TGTGCCAGCAGAGGACAGCTAGCCGCCTACGAGCAGTACTTC
cdr3_aa: CASRGQLAAYEQYF

v_call: TRBV5-1
clone_size: NA
d_call: TRBD2
cdr3_length: 17
j_call: TRBJ2-3
cdr3_nt: TGCGCCAGCAGCCTGTGGACTAGCAGGTACGTCACAGATACGCAGTATTTT
cdr3_aa: CASSLWTSRYVTDTQYF

v_call: TRBV5-1
clone_size: once
d_call: NA
cdr3_length: 14
j_call: TRBJ2-7
cdr3_nt: TGCGCCAGCAGCTTGCTGGGAGGTGCCTACGAGCAGTACTTC
cdr3_aa: CASSLLGGAYEQYF

v_call: TRBV4-3
clone_size: medium-sized
d_call: NA
cdr3_length: 14
j_call: TRBJ2-3
cdr3_nt: TGCGCCAGCAGCCAAGATATTTCGACAGATACGCAGTATTTT
cdr3_aa: CASSQDISTDTQYF

v_call: TRBV5-4
clone_size: few
d_call: TRBD1
cdr3_length: 16
j_call: TRBJ1-4
cdr3_nt: TGTGCCAGCAGCTGGGGGACCGGACAGGGAGAGGAAAAACTGTTTTTT
cdr3_aa: CASSWGTGQGEEKLFF

v_call: TRBV19
clone_size: NA
d_call: NA
cdr3_length: 13
j_call: TRBJ2-3
cdr3_nt: TGTGCCGCGCGGGGCGGGACCACAGATACGCAGTATTTT
cdr3_aa: CAARGGTTDTQYF

v_call: TRBV5-6
clone_size: NA
d_call: NA
cdr3_length: 14
j_call: TRBJ2-1
cdr3_nt: TGTGCCAGCAGCTCACAGGGCGTTAGGAGTGAGCAGTTCTTC
cdr3_aa: CASSSQGVRSEQFF

v_call: TRBV30
clone_size: NA
d_call: NA
cdr3_length: 11
j_call: TRBJ2-5
cdr3_nt: TGTGCCTGGGAAGGGGGGGGGACCCAGTACTTC
cdr3_aa: CAWEGGGTQYF

v_call: TRBV5-1
clone_size: NA
d_call: NA
cdr3_length: 13
j_call: TRBJ2-5
cdr3_nt: TGCGCCAGCAGCCTGGGAGCCGGAGAGACCCAGTACTTC
cdr3_aa: CASSLGAGETQYF

v_call: TRBV20-1
clone_size: NA
d_call: NA
cdr3_length: 14
j_call: TRBJ2-4
cdr3_nt: TGCAGTGCTAGTTCCGGAGTGGGCAAAAACATTCAGTACTTC
cdr3_aa: CSASSGVGKNIQYF

v_call: TRBV10-3
clone_size: NA
d_call: NA
cdr3_length: 13
j_call: TRBJ2-1
cdr3_nt: TGTGCCAACTCGGGGGAACGCTACAATGAGCAGTTCTTC
cdr3_aa: CANSGERYNEQFF

v_call: TRBV18
clone_size: NA
d_call: TRBD2
cdr3_length: 17
j_call: TRBJ2-1
cdr3_nt: TGTGCCAGCTCACCTAGCGGGAGGGCCGGGTCCTACAATGAGCAGTTCTTC
cdr3_aa: CASSPSGRAGSYNEQFF

v_call: TRBV5-1
clone_size: NA
d_call: NA
cdr3_length: 20
j_call: TRBJ2-1
cdr3_nt: TGCGCCAGCAGCCGCACCGGGACTCAGAGGGGTAGAAGCTCCTACAATGAGCAGTTCTTC
cdr3_aa: CASSRTGTQRGRSSYNEQFF

v_call: TRBV4-1
clone_size: NA
d_call: TRBD1
cdr3_length: 17
j_call: TRBJ2-7
cdr3_nt: TGCGCCAGCAGCCCCCGAATTCCGGGACAGGGTAACTACGAGCAGTACTTC
cdr3_aa: CASSPRIPGQGNYEQYF

v_call: TRBV29-1
clone_size: NA
d_call: TRBD2
cdr3_length: 12
j_call: TRBJ2-1
cdr3_nt: TGCAGTTTAATAGCGGGAGGGAATGAGCAGTTCTTC
cdr3_aa: CSLIAGGNEQFF

v_call: TRBV18
clone_size: once
d_call: TRBD1
cdr3_length: 14
j_call: TRBJ1-5
cdr3_nt: TGTGCCAGCTCAGTGGCAGGGGGCAGGGAGCCCCAGCATTTT
cdr3_aa: CASSVAGGREPQHF

v_call: TRBV7-9
clone_size: once
d_call: NA
cdr3_length: 15
j_call: TRBJ1-4
cdr3_nt: TGTGCCAGCAGCTTGGAACAGGGATTAAATGAAAAACTGTTTTTT
cdr3_aa: CASSLEQGLNEKLFF

v_call: TRBV10-3
clone_size: NA
d_call: NA
cdr3_length: 13
j_call: TRBJ2-3
cdr3_nt: TGTGCCATCAGCCAGGCATCTCGGGATACGCAGTATTTT
cdr3_aa: CAISQASRDTQYF

v_call: TRBV2
clone_size: NA
d_call: NA
cdr3_length: 11
j_call: TRBJ2-3
cdr3_nt: TGTGCCAGCAGCAGGGCAGATACGCAGTATTTT
cdr3_aa: CASSRADTQYF

v_call: TRBV6-5
clone_size: few
d_call: NA
cdr3_length: 13
j_call: TRBJ1-5
cdr3_nt: TGTGCCAGTGTAGAGAGGGGCAATCAGCCCCAGCATTTT
cdr3_aa: CASVERGNQPQHF

v_call: TRBV7-2
clone_size: NA
d_call: NA
cdr3_length: 15
j_call: TRBJ1-3
cdr3_nt: TGTGCCAGCAGCTTAGCACAGCACTCTGGAAACACCATATATTTT
cdr3_aa: CASSLAQHSGNTIYF

v_call: TRBV4-2
clone_size: NA
d_call: NA
cdr3_length: 15
j_call: TRBJ2-4
cdr3_nt: TGTGCCAGCAGCCCTTTAGACTTAACCAAAAACATTCAGTACTTC
cdr3_aa: CASSPLDLTKNIQYF

v_call: TRBV6-5
clone_size: NA
d_call: TRBD1
cdr3_length: 15
j_call: TRBJ1-1
cdr3_nt: TGTGCCAGCAGTAACCTCCGGGACAGGGGAACTGAAGCTTTCTTT
cdr3_aa: CASSNLRDRGTEAFF

v_call: TRBV2
clone_size: NA
d_call: TRBD1
cdr3_length: 13
j_call: TRBJ1-2
cdr3_nt: TGTGCCAGCAAGGACAGGGTTCCCTATGGCTACACCTTC
cdr3_aa: CASKDRVPYGYTF

v_call: TRBV30
clone_size: NA
d_call: TRBD2
cdr3_length: 15
j_call: TRBJ2-1
cdr3_nt: TGTGCCTGGAGTGTAAGGGTAGCGGGCTACAATGAGCAGTTCTTC
cdr3_aa: CAWSVRVAGYNEQFF

v_call: TRBV5-1
clone_size: NA
d_call: NA
cdr3_length: 15
j_call: TRBJ1-6
cdr3_nt: TGCGCCAGCAGCTTGGGGACAGCCTATAATTCACCCCTCCACTTT
cdr3_aa: CASSLGTAYNSPLHF

v_call: TRBV18
clone_size: NA
d_call: TRBD1
cdr3_length: 19
j_call: TRBJ1-5
cdr3_nt: TGTGCCAGCTCAAAGGGGTCTACAGGGGGATCTTGGGGCAATCAGCCCCAGCATTTT
cdr3_aa: CASSKGSTGGSWGNQPQHF